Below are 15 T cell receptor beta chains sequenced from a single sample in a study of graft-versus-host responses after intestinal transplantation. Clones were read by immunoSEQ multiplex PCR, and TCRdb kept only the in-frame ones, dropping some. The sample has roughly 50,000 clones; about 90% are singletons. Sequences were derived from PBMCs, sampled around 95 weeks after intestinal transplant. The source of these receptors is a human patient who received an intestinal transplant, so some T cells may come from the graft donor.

DNA for the CDR3: TGTGCCAGCAGCCACAGAGTCAATGCAGATACGCAGTATTTT. Protein: CASSHRVNADTQYF. The rearrangement joins TRBV6-6 to TRBJ2-3; D remains unclear. The length of the CDR3 is 14 residues. Germline V gene data show CDR1 as MNHNY and CDR2 as SVGAGI (reference sequence). V dropped 6 bases and J dropped 4 bases, with 14 bases sitting between them.

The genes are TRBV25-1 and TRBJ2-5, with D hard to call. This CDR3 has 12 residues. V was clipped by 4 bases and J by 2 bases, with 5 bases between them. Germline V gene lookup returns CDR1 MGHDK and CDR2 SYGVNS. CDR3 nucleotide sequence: TGTGCCAGCAGTGTAAATCAAGAGACCCAGTACTTC. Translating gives CASSVNQETQYF.

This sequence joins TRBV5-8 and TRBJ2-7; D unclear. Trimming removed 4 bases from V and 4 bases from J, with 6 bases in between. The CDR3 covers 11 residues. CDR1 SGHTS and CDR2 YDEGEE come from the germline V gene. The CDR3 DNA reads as TGTGCCAGCAGCCTGACGTACGAGCAGTACTTC. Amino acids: CASSLTYEQYF.

For the CDR3, the DNA is TGTGCCAGCAGCCAAGATCCTTCCGCCTCTGGAAACACCATATATTTT. Encoded protein: CASSQDPSASGNTIYF. The chain couples TRBV4-2 to TRBJ1-3; D remains ambiguous. Germline V CDR1 and CDR2: LGHNA, YNFKEQ. Trimming took off 0 bases at V and 0 bases at J, with 9 bases between the two ends. CDR3 size: 16 residues.

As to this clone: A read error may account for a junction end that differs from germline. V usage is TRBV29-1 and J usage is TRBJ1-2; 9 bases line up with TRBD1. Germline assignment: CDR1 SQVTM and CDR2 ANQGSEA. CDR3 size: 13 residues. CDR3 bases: TGCAGCGTTCGGGGGACAGGGAGGGATGGCTACATCTTC. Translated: CSVRGTGRDGYIF.

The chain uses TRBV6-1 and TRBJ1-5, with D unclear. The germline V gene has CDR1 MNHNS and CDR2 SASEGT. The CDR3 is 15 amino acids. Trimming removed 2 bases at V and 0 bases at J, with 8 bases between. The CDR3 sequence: CASSEMPGSNQPQHF. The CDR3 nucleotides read TGTGCCAGCAGTGAAATGCCCGGTAGCAATCAGCCCCAGCATTTT.

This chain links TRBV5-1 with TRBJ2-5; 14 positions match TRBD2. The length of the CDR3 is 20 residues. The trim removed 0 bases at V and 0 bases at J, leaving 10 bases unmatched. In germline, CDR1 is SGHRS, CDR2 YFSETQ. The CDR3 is CASSLGLGTSGGRYQETQYF. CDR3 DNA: TGCGCCAGCAGCTTGGGCCTCGGGACTAGCGGGGGACGGTACCAAGAGACCCAGTACTTC. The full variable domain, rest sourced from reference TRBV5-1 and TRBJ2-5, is KAGVTQTPRYLIKTRGQQVTLSCSPISGHRSVSWYQQTPGQGLQFLFEYFSETQRNKGNFPGRFSGRQFSNSRSEMNVSTLELGDSALYLCASSLGLGTSGGRYQETQYFGPGTRLLVL.

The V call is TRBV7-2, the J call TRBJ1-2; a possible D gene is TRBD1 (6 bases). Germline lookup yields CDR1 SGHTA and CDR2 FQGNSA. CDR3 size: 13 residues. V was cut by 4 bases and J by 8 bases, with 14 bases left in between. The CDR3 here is CASSSFRGEGYTF. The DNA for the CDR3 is TGTGCCAGCAGCTCATTTAGGGGGGAGGGCTACACCTTC.

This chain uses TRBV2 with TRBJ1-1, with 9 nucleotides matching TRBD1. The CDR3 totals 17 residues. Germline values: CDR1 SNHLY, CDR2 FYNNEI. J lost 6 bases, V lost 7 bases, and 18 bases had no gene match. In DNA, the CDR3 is TGTGCCAGCATAACCCTTTCCAGAGGGACAGGGTCTTCTGAAGCTTTCTTT. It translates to CASITLSRGTGSSEAFF.

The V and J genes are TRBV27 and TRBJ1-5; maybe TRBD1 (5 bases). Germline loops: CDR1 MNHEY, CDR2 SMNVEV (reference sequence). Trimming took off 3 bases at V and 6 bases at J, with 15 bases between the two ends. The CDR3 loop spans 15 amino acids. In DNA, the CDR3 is TGTGCCAGCAGTTTCCGTAGCGACGGGGGTCAGCCCCAGCATTTT. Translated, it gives CASSFRSDGGQPQHF.

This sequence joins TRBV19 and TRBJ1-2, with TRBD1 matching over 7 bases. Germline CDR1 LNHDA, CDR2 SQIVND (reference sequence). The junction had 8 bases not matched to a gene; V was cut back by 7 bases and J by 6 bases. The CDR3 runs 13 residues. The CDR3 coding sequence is TGTGCCAGTAATCCGGGACAGTTTCATGGCTACACCTTC. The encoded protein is CASNPGQFHGYTF.

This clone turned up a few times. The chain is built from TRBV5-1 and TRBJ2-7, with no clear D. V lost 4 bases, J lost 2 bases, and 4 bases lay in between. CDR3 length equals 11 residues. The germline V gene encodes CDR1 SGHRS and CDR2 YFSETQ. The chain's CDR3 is CASSGAYEQYF. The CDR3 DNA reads TGCGCCAGCAGCGGGGCCTACGAGCAGTACTTC.

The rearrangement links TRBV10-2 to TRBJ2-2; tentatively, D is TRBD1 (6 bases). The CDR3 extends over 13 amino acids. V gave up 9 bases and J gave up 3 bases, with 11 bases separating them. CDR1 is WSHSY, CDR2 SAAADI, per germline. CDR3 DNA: TGCGCCAGTAGGGACACTGACACCGGGGAGCTGTTTTTT. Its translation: CASRDTDTGELFF.

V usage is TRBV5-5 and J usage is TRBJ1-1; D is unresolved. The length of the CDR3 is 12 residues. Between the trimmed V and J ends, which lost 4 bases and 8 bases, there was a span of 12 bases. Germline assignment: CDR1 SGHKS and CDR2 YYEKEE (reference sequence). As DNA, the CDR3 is TGTGCCAGCAGCCCGGCGGCCGGAGAAGCTTTCTTT. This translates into CASSPAAGEAFF. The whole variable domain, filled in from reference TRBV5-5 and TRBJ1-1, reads DAGVTQSPTHLIKTRGQQVTLRCSPISGHKSVSWYQQVLGQGPQFIFQYYEKEERGRGNFPDRFSARQFPNYSSELNVNALLLGDSALYLCASSPAAGEAFFGQGTRLTVV.

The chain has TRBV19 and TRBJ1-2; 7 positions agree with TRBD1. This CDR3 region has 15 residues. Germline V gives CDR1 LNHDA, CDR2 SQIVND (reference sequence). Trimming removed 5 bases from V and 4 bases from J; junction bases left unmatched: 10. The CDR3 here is CASSAGTAAFYGYTF. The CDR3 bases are TGTGCCAGTAGTGCAGGGACAGCCGCTTTCTATGGCTACACCTTC. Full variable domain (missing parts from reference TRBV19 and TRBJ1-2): DGGITQSPKYLFRKEGQNVTLSCEQNLNHDAMYWYRQDPGQGLRLIYYSQIVNDFQKGDIAEGYSVSREKKESFPLTVTSAQKNPTAFYLCASSAGTAAFYGYTFGSGTRLTVV.